This T cell receptor beta chain was captured in a study of PD-1 blockade in classical Hodgkin lymphoma. The data were produced by immunoSEQ multiplex PCR, yet TCRdb's version contains in-frame clones alone and is incomplete. The table records around 53,000 clones, around 74% of them present only once. Study-wide findings and caveats: The study found complete responders had baseline diversity similar to newly diagnosed patients. At baseline, newly diagnosed patients reportedly showed less TCR diversity than healthy donors. CD8+ TCR diversity did not rise significantly by C4D1, unlike CD4+.

Time point meaning: cycle 4 day 1 (C4D1), after less than seven weeks of nivolumab. Every single patient, without exception, relapsed after autologous stem cell transplantation, and brentuximab vedotin exposure varied. The study recorded best responses of complete response, partial response or progressive disease. As regards this clone: Its antigen remains unidentified.

This CDR3 region has 13 residues. The V and J ends lost 6 bases and 6 bases, in that order; junction bases with no gene match: 2. Germline V gives CDR1 MNHEY, CDR2 SVGAGI. This specimen was peripheral blood mononuclear cells (PBMCs), taken before the fourth cycle of nivolumab. This sequence was found in a human donor with classical Hodgkin lymphoma. The chain combines TRBV6-5 with TRBJ2-7; 13 positions match TRBD2. CDR3: CASRRLAGGEQYF. Here the CDR3 DNA reads TGTGCCAGCAGAAGACTAGCGGGAGGCGAGCAGTACTTC.